This TCR beta chain was obtained from a study of T cells in Graves' hyperthyroidism and ophthalmopathy (dated by TCRdb to between 2019 and 2020). A note on the overall study: Peripheral blood was collected at initial diagnosis, before any treatment. Whether ophthalmopathy could be predicted prospectively was tested in an independent validation cohort made up of 18 to 20 hyperthyroidism patients plus 17 patients who later progressed to ophthalmopathy. Thyroid tissue and blood T-cell repertoires from six Graves' hyperthyroidism patients were also compared in the study. The paper reports TCR Vbeta CDR3 sequencing of 135 peripheral blood samples: 43 ophthalmopathy, fewer than 85 hyperthyroidism and 17 progressor patients. For training and testing, the roughly 97 patients in the discovery cohort were randomly divided in a 7:3 ratio. Once sampling was done, hyperthyroidism patients were given methimazole at a starting dose of 30 mg daily, whereas ophthalmopathy patients were given high-dose intravenous methylprednisolone. TCR V-J signatures able to tell the groups apart were searched for in a discovery cohort of 100 patients, of whom about 40 had Graves' ophthalmopathy and roughly 57 had stable Graves' hyperthyroidism.

The TCR beta CDR3 regions were amplified from RNA transcripts. For the first round of RT-PCR on the TCR CDR3, the HTBI primer set was used together with the Qiagen OneStep RT-PCR kit. A second multiplex PCR round built the libraries, followed by size selection and purification. Sequencing of the libraries was done on an Illumina HiSeq2000 using paired-end 100 bp reads. Per the original workflow: SOAPnuke was used to process the raw data, removing reads that contained adapters or uncalled bases, had a mean Phred below 15, or lacked an exact match to the constant primer or identifier. COPE v1.2.5 was used to merge the high-quality paired reads, and each unique nucleotide sequence was defined as a clonotype. MiTCR v1.1 was used to align clonotypes to the IMGT TRBV, TRBD and TRBJ reference segments. The analysis was restricted to V-J combinations with a frequency above 0.0001, which together covered 98% to 99.2% of the repertoires. A TCS score was defined as the ratio of F50 (clonal expansion) to E x V (chaos), with BLOSUM62-based TCRdist applied between CDR3 peptides within each V-J. Welch's t-statistics and random forest reduced roughly 500 V-J features to under 15, which were used in a naive Bayes classifier (R e1071). The public reads were reprocessed in TCRdb via fastp at Q25 and MiXCR, keeping in-frame beta chains. Merged by CDR3 protein, the rows form single entries marked with the most common genes and DNA. The V and J calls and clone size come from TCRdb's table, not from the authors' own analysis. This sample lists nearly 600,000 distinct CDR3 sequences; approximately 15% were detected once. 5.5% to 7.5% of the sample lies in the top ten.

As regards this clonotype: Its antigen is not yet known. Base qualities are not at hand, and no much larger clone is one base apart.

Hyperthyroidism patients were aged 18 to 65 years and newly diagnosed, with disease duration of less than 2 months. Any patient with an uncontrolled infection, another autoimmune disease, pregnancy or lactation was excluded. Diagnoses were based on clinical symptoms, serum thyroxine and TRAb, thyroid ultrasound and orbital computed tomography. Blood from progressor patients was drawn when they were first diagnosed with hyperthyroidism, before any ophthalmopathy symptoms appeared. Ficoll-Paque density gradient centrifugation was used to isolate PBMCs from about 9 ml of fresh peripheral blood. Progressor patients were initially diagnosed with Graves' hyperthyroidism and developed ophthalmopathy during follow-up. Total RNA was extracted with Trizol reagent, and quality was checked on an Agilent 2100 Bioanalyzer. What the study reported, not specific to this receptor: Sample size was not statistically predetermined, and blinding of investigators to group allocation was not performed. During validation, the model predicted progression to ophthalmopathy a median of around 6 months ahead of onset, with more than 55% sensitivity and 72% to 85% specificity. A 13 V-J signature model separated ophthalmopathy from stable hyperthyroidism, with 87.88% sensitivity and just under 84% specificity in cross-validation and 80%/75% in testing. Most expanded thyroid clonotypes (frequency above 0.001) were also detected in blood, a finding suggesting that blood repertoires may reflect thyroid immune responses.

The clonotype was recovered from a woman in her 30s with Graves' hyperthyroidism that later progressed to Graves' ophthalmopathy. The specimen was blood.

The CDR3 reads CASSLIEGVNEQFF. The bases read TGTGCCAGCAGCTTGATCGAGGGAGTCAATGAGCAGTTCTTC. This chain is built from TRBV5-6 and TRBJ2-1, and possibly TRBD2, on 5 matching bases. V drops 1 base and J drops 6 bases, leaving 11 bases in between. The CDR3 contains 14 residues, cysteine and phenylalanine counted. CDR3 DNA only is kept here, 42 bases in frame from base 1. As encoded in the germline V gene, CDR1 is SGHDT while CDR2 is YYEEEE.